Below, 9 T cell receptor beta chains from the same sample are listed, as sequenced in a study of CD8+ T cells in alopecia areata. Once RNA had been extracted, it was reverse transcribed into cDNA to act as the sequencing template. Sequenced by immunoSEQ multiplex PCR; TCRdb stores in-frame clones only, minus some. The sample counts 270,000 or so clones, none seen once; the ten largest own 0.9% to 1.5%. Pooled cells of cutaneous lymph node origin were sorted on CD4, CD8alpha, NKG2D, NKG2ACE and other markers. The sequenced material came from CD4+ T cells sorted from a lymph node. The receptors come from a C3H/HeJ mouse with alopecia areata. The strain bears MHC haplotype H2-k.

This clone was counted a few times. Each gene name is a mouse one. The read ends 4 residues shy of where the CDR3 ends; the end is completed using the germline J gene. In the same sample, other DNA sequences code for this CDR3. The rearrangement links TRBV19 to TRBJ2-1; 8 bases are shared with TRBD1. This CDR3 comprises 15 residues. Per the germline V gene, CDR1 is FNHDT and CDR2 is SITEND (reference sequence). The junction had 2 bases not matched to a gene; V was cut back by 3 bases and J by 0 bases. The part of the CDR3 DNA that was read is TGTGCCAGCAGTACCGGGACAGGTAACTATGCT. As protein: CASSTGTGNYA. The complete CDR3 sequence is CASSTGTGNYAEQFF. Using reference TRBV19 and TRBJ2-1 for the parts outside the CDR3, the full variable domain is GGIITQTPKFLIGQEGQKLTLKCQQNFNHDTMYWYRQDSGKGLRLIYYSITENDLQKGDLSEGYDASREKKSSFSLTVTSAQKNEMAVFLCASSTGTGNYAEQFFGPGTRLTVL.

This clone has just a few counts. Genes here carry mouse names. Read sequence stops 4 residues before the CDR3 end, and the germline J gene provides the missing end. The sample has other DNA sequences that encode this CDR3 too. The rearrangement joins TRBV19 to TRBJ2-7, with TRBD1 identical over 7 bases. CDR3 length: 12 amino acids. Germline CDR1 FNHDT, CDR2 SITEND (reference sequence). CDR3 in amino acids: CASSLDRDEQYF. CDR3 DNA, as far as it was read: TGTGCCAGCAGTCTCGACAGGGAT.

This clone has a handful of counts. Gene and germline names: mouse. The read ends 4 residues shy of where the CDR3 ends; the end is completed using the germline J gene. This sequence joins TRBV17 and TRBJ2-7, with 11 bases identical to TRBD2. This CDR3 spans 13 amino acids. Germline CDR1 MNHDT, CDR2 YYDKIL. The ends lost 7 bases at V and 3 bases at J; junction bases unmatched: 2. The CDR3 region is CASIDWGGYEQYF. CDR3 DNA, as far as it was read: TGTGCTAGCATAGACTGGGGGGGCTAT. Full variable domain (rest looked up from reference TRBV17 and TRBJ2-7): DTTVKQNPRYKLARVGKPVNLICSQTMNHDTMYWYQKKPNQAPKLLLFYYDKILNREADTFEKFQSSRPNNSFCSLYIGSAGLEYSAMYLCASIDWGGYEQYFGPGTRLTVL.

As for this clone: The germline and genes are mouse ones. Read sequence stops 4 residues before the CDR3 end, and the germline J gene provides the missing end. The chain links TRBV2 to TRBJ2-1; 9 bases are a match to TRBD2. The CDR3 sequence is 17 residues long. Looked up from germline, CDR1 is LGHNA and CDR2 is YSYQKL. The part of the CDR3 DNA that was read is TGTGCCAGCAGCCAAGAAGGGTGGGGGGGCGCGGAGGCT. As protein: CASSQEGWGGAEA. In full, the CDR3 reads CASSQEGWGGAEAEQFF.

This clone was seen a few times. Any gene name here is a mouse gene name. The CDR3 spells CASTPGQGDTEVFF. CDR3 DNA (partial): TGTGCCAGCACCCCGGGACAGGGAGACACA. This chain uses TRBV19 with TRBJ1-1, with 9 bases lining up with TRBD1. The sequence runs out 4 residues before the end of the CDR3; the remainder is reconstructed from the germline J gene. V lost 6 bases to trimming and J lost 3 bases; unmatched junction nucleotides: 6. The germline gives CDR1 FNHDT, CDR2 SITEND (reference sequence). The CDR3 is 14 residues long.

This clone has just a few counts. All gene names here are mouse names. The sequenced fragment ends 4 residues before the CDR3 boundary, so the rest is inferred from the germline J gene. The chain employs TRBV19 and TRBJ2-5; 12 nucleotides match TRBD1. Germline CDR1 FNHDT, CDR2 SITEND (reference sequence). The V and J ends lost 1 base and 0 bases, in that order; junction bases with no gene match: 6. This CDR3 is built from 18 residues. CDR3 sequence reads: CASSIWDRGLFNQDTQYF. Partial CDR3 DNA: TGTGCCAGCAGTATATGGGACAGGGGGCTGTTTAACCAAGAC.

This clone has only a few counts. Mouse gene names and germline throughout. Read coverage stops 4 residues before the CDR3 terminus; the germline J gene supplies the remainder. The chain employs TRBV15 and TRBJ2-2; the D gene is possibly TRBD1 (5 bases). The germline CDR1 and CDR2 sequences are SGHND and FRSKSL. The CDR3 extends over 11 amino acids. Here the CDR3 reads CAAGNTGQLYF. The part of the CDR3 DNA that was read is TGTGCGGCAGGGAACACCGGG.

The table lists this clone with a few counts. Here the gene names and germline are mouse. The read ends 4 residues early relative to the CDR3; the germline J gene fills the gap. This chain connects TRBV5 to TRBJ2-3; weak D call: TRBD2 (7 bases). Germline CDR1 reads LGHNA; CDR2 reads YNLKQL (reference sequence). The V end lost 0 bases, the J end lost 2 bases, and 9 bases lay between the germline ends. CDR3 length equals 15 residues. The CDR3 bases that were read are TGTGCCAGCAGCCAAGATGGGGGGCATGCAGAA. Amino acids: CASSQDGGHAE. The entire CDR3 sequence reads CASSQDGGHAETLYF.

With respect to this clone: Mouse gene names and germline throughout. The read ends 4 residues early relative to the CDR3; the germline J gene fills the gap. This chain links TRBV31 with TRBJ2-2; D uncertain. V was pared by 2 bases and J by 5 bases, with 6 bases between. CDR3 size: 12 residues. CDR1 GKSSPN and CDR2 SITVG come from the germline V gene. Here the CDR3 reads CAWSTQTGQLYF. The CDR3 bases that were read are TGTGCCTGGAGTACTCAAACCGGG.